This T cell receptor beta chain was sequenced for a study of OX40 agonist ivuxolimab in advanced cancers. Germline CDR1 LNHDA, CDR2 SQIVND (reference sequence). The CDR3 is made up of 12 amino acids. The V end lost 5 bases, the J end lost 11 bases, and 15 bases lay between the germline ends. Study-wide results and limits: Those patients achieving a partial response at 0.1-3.0 mg/kg showed among the lowest clonal expansion.

TCRdb keeps only in-frame clones here, not all; method: immunoSEQ multiplex PCR. The profile shows about 69,000 clones, 90% of them singletons. Anyone with autoimmune disease history or systemic immunosuppression was excluded. This clone was counted a few times. Its target is not known. The receptor comes from an adult with an advanced solid tumor such as melanoma, head and neck, liver or kidney cancer. Sequenced here: CD4+ or CD8+ T cells sorted from blood, sampled in a trial of the OX40 agonist ivuxolimab. V and J are TRBV19 and TRBJ1-1; D is undetermined. The CDR3 sequence is CASSVADVGAFF. CDR3 DNA: TGTGCCAGTAGTGTGGCAGACGTCGGGGCTTTCTTT. Based on the CDR3 plus reference TRBV19 and TRBJ1-1, the full variable domain is DGGITQSPKYLFRKEGQNVTLSCEQNLNHDAMYWYRQDPGQGLRLIYYSQIVNDFQKGDIAEGYSVSREKKESFPLTVTSAQKNPTAFYLCASSVADVGAFFGQGTRLTVV.